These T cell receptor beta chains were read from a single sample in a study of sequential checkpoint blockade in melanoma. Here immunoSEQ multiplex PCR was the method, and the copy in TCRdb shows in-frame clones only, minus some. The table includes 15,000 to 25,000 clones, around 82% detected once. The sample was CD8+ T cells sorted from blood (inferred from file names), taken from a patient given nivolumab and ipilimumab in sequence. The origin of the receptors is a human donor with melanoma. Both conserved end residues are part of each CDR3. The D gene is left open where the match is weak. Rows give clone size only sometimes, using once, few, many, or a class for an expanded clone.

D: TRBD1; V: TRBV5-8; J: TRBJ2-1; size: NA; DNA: TGTGCCAGCACCTACAGGGGGACGAGCTCCTACAATGAGCAGTTCTTC; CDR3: CASTYRGTSSYNEQFF
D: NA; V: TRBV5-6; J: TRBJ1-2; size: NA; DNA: TGTGCCAGCAGCTTGGGAGGGATTGCTGGCTACACCTTC; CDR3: CASSLGGIAGYTF
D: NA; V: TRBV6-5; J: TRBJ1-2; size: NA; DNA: TGTGCCAGCAGTTACGGGGCAGGGGTAGACTATGGCTACACCTTC; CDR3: CASSYGAGVDYGYTF
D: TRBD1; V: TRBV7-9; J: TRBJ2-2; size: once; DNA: TGTGCCAGCAGCCAGGACAGGGGGTCGGCCGGGGAGCTGTTTTTT; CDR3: CASSQDRGSAGELFF
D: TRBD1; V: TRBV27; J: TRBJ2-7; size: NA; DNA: TGTGCCAGCAGTTCCTATCGAACAGGGGGAGACGAGCAGTACTTC; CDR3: CASSSYRTGGDEQYF
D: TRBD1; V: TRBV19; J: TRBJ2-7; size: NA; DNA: TGTGCCAGTAGTCCACGGGACAGTGTTCTCTACGAGCAGTACTTC; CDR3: CASSPRDSVLYEQYF
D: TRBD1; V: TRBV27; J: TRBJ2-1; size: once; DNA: TGTGCCAGCACATGGACAGGGAGCTCCTACAATGAGCAGTTCTTC; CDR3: CASTWTGSSYNEQFF
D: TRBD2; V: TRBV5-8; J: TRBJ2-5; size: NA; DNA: TGCGCCAGCAGCCCATCTAGCGGGGATCAAGAGACCCAGTACTTC; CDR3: CASSPSSGDQETQYF
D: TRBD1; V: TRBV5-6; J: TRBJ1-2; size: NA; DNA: TGTGCCAGCAGCTTGGAAGGACAGGGGCTCGGCTACACCTTC; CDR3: CASSLEGQGLGYTF
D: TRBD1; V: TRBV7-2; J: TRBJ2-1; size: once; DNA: TGTGCCAGCAGCACCACAGGGGTTGAGCAGTTCTTC; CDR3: CASSTTGVEQFF
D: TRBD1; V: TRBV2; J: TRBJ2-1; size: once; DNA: TGTGCCAGTTTCGACAGGGCCTACAATGAGCAGTTCTTC; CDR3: CASFDRAYNEQFF
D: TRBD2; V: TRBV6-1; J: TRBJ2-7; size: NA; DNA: TGTGCCAGCAGTGAAATTCCTAGCGGGACCTACGAGCAGTACTTC; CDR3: CASSEIPSGTYEQYF
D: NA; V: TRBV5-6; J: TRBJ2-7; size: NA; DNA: TGTGCCAGCAGCTCCGGCTACGAGCAGTACTTC; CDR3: CASSSGYEQYF
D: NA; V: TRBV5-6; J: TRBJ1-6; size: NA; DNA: TGTGCCAGCAGCTCCCAAAATTCACCCCTCCACTTT; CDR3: CASSSQNSPLHF
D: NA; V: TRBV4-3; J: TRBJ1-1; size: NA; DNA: TGCGCCAGCAGCCAAGAGTCAGGGTTTGGCACTGAAGCTTTCTTT; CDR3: CASSQESGFGTEAFF
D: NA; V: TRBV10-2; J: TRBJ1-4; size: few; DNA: TGCGCCAGCAGTGAGACCCAGAGCGAGGAACTGTTTTTT; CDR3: CASSETQSEELFF
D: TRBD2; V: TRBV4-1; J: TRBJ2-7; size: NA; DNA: TGCGCCAGCAGAATTGCTAGCGGGGGGAACGAGCAGTACTTC; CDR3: CASRIASGGNEQYF
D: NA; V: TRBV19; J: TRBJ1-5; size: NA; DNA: TGTGCCAGTAATTTTCAGTCCAATCAGCCCCAGCATTTT; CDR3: CASNFQSNQPQHF
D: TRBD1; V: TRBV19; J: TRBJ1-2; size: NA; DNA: TGTGCCAGCAATGCCGGGACAGGGAGGTATGGCTACACCTTC; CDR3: CASNAGTGRYGYTF
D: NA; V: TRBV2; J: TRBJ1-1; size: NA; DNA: TGTGCCAGCCCCCGGGGGGGAACTGAAGCTTTCTTT; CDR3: CASPRGGTEAFF
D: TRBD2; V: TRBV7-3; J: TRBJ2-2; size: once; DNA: TGTGCCAGCAGCGCCCACCCTAGCGGCGCGAACACCGGGGAGCTGTTTTTT; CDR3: CASSAHPSGANTGELFF
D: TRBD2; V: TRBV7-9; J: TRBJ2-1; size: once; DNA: TGTGCCAGCAGCCTCCGTACTAGCGGGGGCTACAATGAGCAGTTCTTC; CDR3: CASSLRTSGGYNEQFF
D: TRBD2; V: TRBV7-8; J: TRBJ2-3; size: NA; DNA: TGTGCCAGCAGCTTAAGTGCTAGCGGAACTAGCACAGATACGCAGTATTTT; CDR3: CASSLSASGTSTDTQYF
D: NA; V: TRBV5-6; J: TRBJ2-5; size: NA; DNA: TGTGCCAGCAGCTTCGGGAAGACCCAGTACTTC; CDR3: CASSFGKTQYF
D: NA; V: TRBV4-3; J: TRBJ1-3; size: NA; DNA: TGCGCCAGCAGCCAAGACCCCACCGACAGGCGTATTGGAAACACCATATATTTT; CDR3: CASSQDPTDRRIGNTIYF
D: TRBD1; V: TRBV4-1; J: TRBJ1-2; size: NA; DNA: TGCGCCAGCAGCCAAGAGACGGGGACAGTCAACTATGGCTACACCTTC; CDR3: CASSQETGTVNYGYTF
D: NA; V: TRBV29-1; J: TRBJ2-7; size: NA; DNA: TGCAGCGTTGCCCGGGACATCCCCTACGAGCAGTACTTC; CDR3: CSVARDIPYEQYF
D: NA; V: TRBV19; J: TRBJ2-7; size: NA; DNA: TGTGCCAGTAGTATTCCGGGTCGCTACGAGCAGTACTTC; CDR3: CASSIPGRYEQYF